The 9 T cell receptor beta chains in this list originate from one sample, sequenced in a study of blood T cell repertoires in COVID-19. The protocol was immunoSEQ multiplex PCR, while the TCRdb copy is restricted to in-frame clones and leaves out a portion. The data hold 190,000 or so clones, with 87% observed a single time. The sample was peripheral blood. The receptors were gathered from a man in his 60s who had recovered from COVID-19.

This chain connects TRBV6-5 to TRBJ1-2; D call uncertain. The germline V gene has CDR1 MNHEY and CDR2 SVGAGI. The CDR3 contains 12 residues. Trimming shortened V by 6 bases and J by 4 bases, and 9 bases separated the two germline ends. The CDR3 is CASRFGSYGYTF. The CDR3 nucleotides read TGTGCCAGCAGGTTTGGCTCCTATGGCTACACCTTC.

This clone was seen only once. The chain couples TRBV18 to TRBJ2-7; D is undetermined. V gave up 3 bases and J gave up 0 bases, with 9 bases separating them. The CDR3 totals 14 residues. Germline lookup yields CDR1 KGHSH and CDR2 LQKENI. CDR3 in DNA: TGTGCCAGCTCACCTCCGACAATCTCCTACGAGCAGTACTTC. It yields the protein CASSPPTISYEQYF.

The V and J genes are TRBV7-9 and TRBJ2-7; 11 nucleotides agree with TRBD1. J lost 2 bases, V lost 5 bases, and 8 bases had no gene match. CDR1 and CDR2 from the germline V gene are SEHNR and FQNEAQ (reference sequence). The CDR3 has 16 amino acids. This chain's CDR3 is CASSIPGQGVPYEQYF. DNA of the CDR3: TGTGCCAGCAGCATTCCGGGACAGGGGGTACCCTACGAGCAGTACTTC.

The chain uses TRBV18 and TRBJ2-3; TRBD2 aligns across 10 bases. Trimming cost V 2 bases and J 2 bases; bases outside gene matches: 4. There are 16 residues in the CDR3. The germline CDR1 and CDR2 sequences are KGHSH and LQKENI. The CDR3 DNA is TGTGCCAGCTCACCAGTAGCGGGGGGCCTCACAGATACGCAGTATTTT. Translating it yields CASSPVAGGLTDTQYF.

This clone appeared a few times. The CDR3 DNA sequence: TGTGCCAGAAGCTTCGACAGGGCGGATTCACCCCTCCACTTT. Its protein is CARSFDRADSPLHF. The V and J genes are TRBV7-5 and TRBJ1-6; the table assigns TRBD1, which was not confirmed against the DNA. TRBV7-5 is a listed pseudogene. The CDR3 covers 14 residues.

The V call is TRBV10-3, the J call TRBJ1-1, with a possible D match to TRBD1 (5 bases). The ends were cut back, 9 bases at V and 5 bases at J, with 16 bases in the middle. This CDR3 has 13 amino acids. Germline assignment: CDR1 ENHRY and CDR2 SYGVKD. CDR3 in amino acids: CAIAGGWETEAFF. The CDR3, as DNA: TGTGCCATAGCGGGGGGGTGGGAGACTGAAGCTTTCTTT.

In DNA, the CDR3 is TGTGCCAGCAGTTTAATCGGGAGCGCAAGTCACTACGAGCAGTACTTC. Amino acids: CASSLIGSASHYEQYF. The chain has TRBV28 and TRBJ2-7; weak D call: TRBD2 (6 bases). V was trimmed by 2 bases and J by 3 bases, leaving 17 bases between them. The CDR3 is 16 amino acids. Germline V gene sequence: CDR1 MDHEN, CDR2 SYDVKM.

The chain employs TRBV30 and TRBJ2-1, with 9 bases that match TRBD2. The CDR3 is 15 residues long. Germline assignment: CDR1 GTSNPN and CDR2 SVGIG (reference sequence). The trim removed 3 bases at V and 3 bases at J, leaving 6 bases unmatched. The CDR3 DNA reads as TGTGCCTGGAGGTTTCTAGCGGGGCACTACAATGAGCAGTTCTTC. This codes for CAWRFLAGHYNEQFF.

V gene TRBV7-9 combines with J gene TRBJ1-1; 7 bases match TRBD1. The CDR3 is made up of 14 amino acids. The ends lost 4 bases at V and 5 bases at J; junction bases unmatched: 7. Germline V gene sequence: CDR1 SEHNR, CDR2 FQNEAQ (reference sequence). CDR3 sequence: CASSSSDRATEAFF. The CDR3 region has the DNA TGTGCCAGCAGCTCCTCTGACAGGGCTACTGAAGCTTTCTTT.